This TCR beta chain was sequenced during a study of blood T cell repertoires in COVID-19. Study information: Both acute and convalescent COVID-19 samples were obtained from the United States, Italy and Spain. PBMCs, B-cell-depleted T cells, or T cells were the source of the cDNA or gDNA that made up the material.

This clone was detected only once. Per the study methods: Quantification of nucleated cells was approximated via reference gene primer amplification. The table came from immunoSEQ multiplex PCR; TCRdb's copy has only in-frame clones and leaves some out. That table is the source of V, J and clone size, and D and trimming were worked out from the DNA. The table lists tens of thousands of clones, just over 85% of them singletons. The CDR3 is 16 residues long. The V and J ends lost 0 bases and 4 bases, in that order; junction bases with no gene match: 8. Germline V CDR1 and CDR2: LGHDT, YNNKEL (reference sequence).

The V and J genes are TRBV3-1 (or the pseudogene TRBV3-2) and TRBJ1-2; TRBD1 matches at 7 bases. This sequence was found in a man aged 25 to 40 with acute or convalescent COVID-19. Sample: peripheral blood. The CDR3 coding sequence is TGTGCCAGCAGCCAAGAATCGACAGGGAGCTTCTATGGCTACACCTTC. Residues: CASSQESTGSFYGYTF.